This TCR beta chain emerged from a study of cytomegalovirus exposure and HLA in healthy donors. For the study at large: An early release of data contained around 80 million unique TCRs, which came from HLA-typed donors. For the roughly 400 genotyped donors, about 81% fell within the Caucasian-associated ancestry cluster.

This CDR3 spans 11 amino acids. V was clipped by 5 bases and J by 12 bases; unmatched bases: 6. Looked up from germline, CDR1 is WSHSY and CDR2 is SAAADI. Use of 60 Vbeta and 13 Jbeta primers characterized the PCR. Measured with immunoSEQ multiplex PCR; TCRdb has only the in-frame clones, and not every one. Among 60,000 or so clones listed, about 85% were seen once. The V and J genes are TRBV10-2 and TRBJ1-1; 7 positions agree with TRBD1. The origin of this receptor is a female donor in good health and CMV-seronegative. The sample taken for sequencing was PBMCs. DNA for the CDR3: TGCGCCAGCAGTTCCCGGGACAGAACTTTCTTT. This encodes CASSSRDRTFF.